This T cell receptor (beta chain) emerged from a study of T cell repertoires in cytomegalovirus infection. This clonotype was seen only a few times. Its specificity is unknown. MiXCR, applied by TCRdb to the reads, yields one record per CDR3 protein. The sample includes some 940,000 distinct CDR3 sequences, roughly 30% of them seen just once. This CDR3 is 13 amino acids long. V was clipped by 7 bases and J by 7 bases, with 16 bases between them. CDR1 and CDR2 (germline): LNHDA, SQIVND (reference sequence). The specimen was cultured CD8+ T cells from PBMCs, collected from culture after CMV antigen stimulation. The genes are TRBV19 and TRBJ1-1; no definite D call. The source of this sequence is a human donor in good health (CMV status not recorded). Some clones in this sample may be carry-over from other donors' samples. The CDR3 region is CASIYEGVDEAFF. The CDR3 bases are TGTGCCAGTATATACGAGGGTGTCGATGAAGCTTTCTTT.